What follows are 17 T cell receptor beta chains derived from one specimen sequenced in a study of shared clonotypes between healthy human individuals. The assay was immunoSEQ multiplex PCR, and TCRdb's table has in-frame clones only and misses some. This table holds hundreds of thousands of clones, about two thirds found once. Input material: memory CD4+ T cells sorted from blood. Subset defined: CD45RA-negative fraction. These receptor sequences come from a young woman in good health.

V and J are TRBV2 and TRBJ1-4; 8 bases fit TRBD1. This CDR3 region has 14 residues. J gave up 15 bases and V 6 bases, and 15 bases lay outside the gene matches. Germline V gene sequence: CDR1 SNHLY, CDR2 FYNNEI. The CDR3 loop is CASSIGQGFDEMFF. DNA of the CDR3: TGTGCCAGCAGCATCGGACAGGGCTTTGATGAGATGTTTTTT.

The chain is built from TRBV6-1 and TRBJ2-4; possible D gene TRBD2, 6 bases. Trimming stripped 4 bases from V and 1 base from J, with 11 bases between. The CDR3 sequence is 15 residues long. Germline V gene data show CDR1 as MNHNS and CDR2 as SASEGT. CDR3 coding DNA: TGTGCCAGCAGTGGGGGGGACTTTGCCAAAAACATTCAGTACTTC. Translation: CASSGGDFAKNIQYF.

The chain uses TRBV28 and TRBJ2-7; D unresolved. V shed 3 bases and J shed 2 bases, with 14 bases lying between them. CDR1 and CDR2 (germline): MDHEN, SYDVKM. The CDR3 length is 15 residues. The CDR3 coding sequence is TGTGCCAGCAGTTTTACAGTTTCCCTCCCCTACGAGCAGTACTTC. It is translated as CASSFTVSLPYEQYF.

This sequence joins TRBV28 and TRBJ2-3; D gene unclear. CDR1 is MDHEN, CDR2 SYDVKM, per germline. This CDR3 contains 13 residues. The V and J ends lost 7 bases and 0 bases respectively, with 8 bases between them. For the CDR3, the DNA is TGTGCCAGCACTATTTACAGCACAGATACGCAGTATTTT. It is translated as CASTIYSTDTQYF.

The rearrangement uses TRBV5-1 and TRBJ1-2, with a possible D match to TRBD1 (6 bases). The germline gives CDR1 SGHRS, CDR2 YFSETQ. V lost 0 bases and J lost 6, with 12 bases in between. This CDR3 contains 14 residues. The DNA of the CDR3 is TGCGCCAGCAGCTTGGCCGGGCCAGGGGATGGCTACACCTTC. It specifies CASSLAGPGDGYTF. Based on the CDR3 plus reference TRBV5-1 and TRBJ1-2, the full variable domain is KAGVTQTPRYLIKTRGQQVTLSCSPISGHRSVSWYQQTPGQGLQFLFEYFSETQRNKGNFPGRFSGRQFSNSRSEMNVSTLELGDSALYLCASSLAGPGDGYTFGSGTRLTVV.

In the case of this clone: Other DNA variants within this sample encode the same CDR3. The chain uses TRBV30 and TRBJ1-3, with a tentative D call TRBD1 (5 bases). The CDR3 is made up of 13 amino acids. Germline V gene lookup returns CDR1 GTSNPN and CDR2 SVGIG (reference sequence). The V and J ends lost 2 bases and 0 bases respectively, with 5 bases between them. The CDR3 loop reads CAWSRGSGNTIYF. The CDR3 region has the DNA TGTGCCTGGAGTAGGGGCTCTGGAAACACCATATATTTT.

This chain connects TRBV28 to TRBJ1-1; D gene unclear. The CDR3 has 16 amino acids. V lost 4 bases, J lost 2 bases, and 17 bases lay in between. Germline CDR1 is MDHEN and CDR2 is SYDVKM. CDR3 DNA: TGTGCCAGCAGTTCCCCCAGAGATTCGATAAACACTGAAGCTTTCTTT. Amino acid sequence: CASSSPRDSINTEAFF.

The rearrangement joins TRBV14 to TRBJ2-7; 7 bases line up with TRBD1. V lost 3 bases to trimming and J lost 4 bases; unmatched junction nucleotides: 9. CDR1 and CDR2 from the germline V gene are SGHDN and FVKESK. The CDR3 contains 15 residues. CDR3 sequence (DNA): TGTGCCAGCAGCCACCCGGGACAGCCACCTTACGAGCAGTACTTC. Translating gives CASSHPGQPPYEQYF.

This rearrangement joins TRBV14 to TRBJ2-3, with 11 bases fitting TRBD2. The V and J ends lost 3 bases and 4 bases, in that order; junction bases with no gene match: 12. Germline CDR1 is SGHDN and CDR2 is FVKESK. This CDR3 region has 18 residues. The CDR3, as DNA: TGTGCCAGCAGCCACCCATTAGCGGGAGGGCCGGGATCAGATACGCAGTATTTT. This gives the protein CASSHPLAGGPGSDTQYF.

This chain links TRBV27 with TRBJ2-7; TRBD2 is a possible D gene (5 bases). Looked up from germline, CDR1 is MNHEY and CDR2 is SMNVEV (reference sequence). V was cut by 7 bases and J by 2 bases, with 15 bases left in between. This CDR3 region has 14 residues. CDR3 amino acids: CASKTNRVTYEQYF. CDR3 sequence (DNA): TGTGCCAGCAAGACTAATCGGGTAACCTACGAGCAGTACTTC.

This clone was found a few times. The V call is TRBV28, the J call TRBJ2-7; TRBD2 is a possible D gene (6 bases). In germline, CDR1 is MDHEN, CDR2 SYDVKM. Trimming left V 6 bases short and J 3 bases short, with 15 bases between. The CDR3 covers 14 residues. The CDR3 spells CASRSPGTVYEQYF. DNA of the CDR3: TGTGCCAGCAGATCTCCCGGGACTGTCTACGAGCAGTACTTC.

The chain is built from TRBV2 and TRBJ2-2, with D possibly matching TRBD1 (5 bases). CDR3 length: 14 amino acids. Germline lookup yields CDR1 SNHLY and CDR2 FYNNEI. Trimming stripped 9 bases from V and 0 bases from J, with 11 bases between. The CDR3 spells CASCWTTNTGELFF. The CDR3 DNA reads TGTGCCAGTTGTTGGACAACGAACACCGGGGAGCTGTTTTTT. Full variable domain (outside the CDR3, taken from reference TRBV2 and TRBJ2-2): EPEVTQTPSHQVTQMGQEVILRCVPISNHLYFYWYRQILGQKVEFLVSFYNNEISEKSEIFDDQFSVERPDGSNFTLKIRSTKLEDSAMYFCASCWTTNTGELFFGEGSRLTVL.

This rearrangement joins TRBV27 to TRBJ1-5; 7 bases agree with TRBD1. In germline, CDR1 is MNHEY, CDR2 SMNVEV (reference sequence). The J segment lost 6 bases and the V segment lost 3 bases, leaving 5 bases of the junction unmatched. The CDR3 consists of 14 residues. The CDR3 nucleotides are TGTGCCAGCAGTTTTACAGGGGAGGGTCAGCCCCAGCATTTT. Translating it yields CASSFTGEGQPQHF.

The chain couples TRBV29-1 to TRBJ1-2; the D gene is possibly TRBD1 (5 bases). This CDR3 contains 12 residues. The germline V gene has CDR1 SQVTM and CDR2 ANQGSEA. V lost 7 bases and J 6 bases, leaving 15 bases between the germline ends. This CDR3 reads CSAVGPEDGYTF. CDR3 coding DNA: TGCAGCGCCGTGGGACCAGAGGATGGCTACACCTTC.

The rearrangement links TRBV30 to TRBJ1-2, with 12 nucleotides matching TRBD1. The CDR3 length is 14 residues. V lost 3 bases and J lost 8; bases outside the gene matches: 7. The germline V gene has CDR1 GTSNPN and CDR2 SVGIG (reference sequence). The CDR3 sequence: CAWSRDRGRRGYTF. As DNA, the CDR3 is TGTGCCTGGAGCCGGGACAGGGGGCGTCGGGGCTACACCTTC.

In its sample, this clone was seen a few times. The chain combines TRBV5-6 with TRBJ2-7; D gene ambiguous. CDR3 size: 17 residues. Germline CDR1 SGHDT, CDR2 YYEEEE. Trimming left V 4 bases short and J 3 bases short, with 23 bases between. Written as DNA, the CDR3 is TGTGCCAGCAGCCCACTGCCCAGCACCCGGCAAATCTACGAGCAGTACTTC. This codes for CASSPLPSTRQIYEQYF. The entire variable domain, with the rest obtained from reference TRBV5-6 and TRBJ2-7, is as follows: DAGVTQSPTHLIKTRGQQVTLRCSPKSGHDTVSWYQQALGQGPQFIFQYYEEEERQRGNFPDRFSGHQFPNYSSELNVNALLLGDSALYLCASSPLPSTRQIYEQYFGPGTRLTVT.

In regard to this clone: The germline gene is not matched at one end of the junction; a read error may be the cause. The DNA of the CDR3 is TGCGCCAGCAGTTTGGGTGGGCAGGCTTACAATGAGCAGTTCTTC. Its protein is CASSLGGQAYNEQFF. The J gene is TRBJ2-1, the V gene TRBV5-1, with D unresolved. Germline loops: CDR1 SGHRS, CDR2 YFSETQ. The CDR3 runs 15 residues.